This T cell receptor beta chain stems from a study of a mutant IDH1 vaccine in newly diagnosed glioma. Sequenced by immunoSEQ multiplex PCR; TCRdb stores in-frame clones only, minus some. The sample holds 25,000 to 35,000 clones, less than 90% seen once. As for time point: week 23, last vaccination. All doses held 300 ug of mutant IDH1 20-mer peptide, with topical imiquimod. Regarding this clone: The antigen remains unidentified.

CDR1 and CDR2 (germline): SEHNR, FQNEAQ (reference sequence). The V end was cut by 1 base, the J end by 6 bases, with 12 bases between. This CDR3 comprises 14 residues. The chain is built from TRBV7-9 and TRBJ1-1; D not certain. The TCR was taken from a woman younger than 30 with glioma. The sequencing here drew on PBMCs, taken from a glioma patient whose treatment included an IDH1 peptide vaccine. This chain's CDR3 is CASSLEGSVSEAFF. DNA of the CDR3: TGTGCCAGCAGCTTAGAGGGCTCGGTCTCTGAAGCTTTCTTT.